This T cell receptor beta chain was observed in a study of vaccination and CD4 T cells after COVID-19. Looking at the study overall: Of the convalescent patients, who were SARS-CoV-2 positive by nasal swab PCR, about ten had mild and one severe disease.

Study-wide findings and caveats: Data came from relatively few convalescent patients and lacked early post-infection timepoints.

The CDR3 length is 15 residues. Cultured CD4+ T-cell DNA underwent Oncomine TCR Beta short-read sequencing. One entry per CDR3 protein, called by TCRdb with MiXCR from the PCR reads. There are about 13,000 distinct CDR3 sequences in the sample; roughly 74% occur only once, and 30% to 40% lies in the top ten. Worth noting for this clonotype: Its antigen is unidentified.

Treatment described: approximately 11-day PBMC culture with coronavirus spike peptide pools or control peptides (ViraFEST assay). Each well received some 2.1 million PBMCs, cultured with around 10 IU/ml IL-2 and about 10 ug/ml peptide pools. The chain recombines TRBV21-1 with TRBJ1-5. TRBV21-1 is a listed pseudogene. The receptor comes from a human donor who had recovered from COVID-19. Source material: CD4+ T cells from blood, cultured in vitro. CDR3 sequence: CASTLATRPNQPQHF. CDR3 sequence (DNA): TGTGCCAGCACCCTAGCGACAAGACCCAATCAGCCCCAGCATTTT.